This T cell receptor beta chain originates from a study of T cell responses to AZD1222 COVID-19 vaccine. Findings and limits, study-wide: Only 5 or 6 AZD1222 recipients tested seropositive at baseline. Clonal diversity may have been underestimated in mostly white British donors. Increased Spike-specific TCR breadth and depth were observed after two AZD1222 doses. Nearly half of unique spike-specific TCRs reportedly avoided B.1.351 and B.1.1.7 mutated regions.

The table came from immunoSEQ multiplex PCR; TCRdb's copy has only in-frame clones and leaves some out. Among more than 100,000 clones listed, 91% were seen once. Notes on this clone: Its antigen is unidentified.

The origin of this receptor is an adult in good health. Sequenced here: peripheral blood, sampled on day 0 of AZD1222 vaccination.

CDR3 DNA: TGTGCCAGCAGTTTTATAGGGGACTACGAGCAGTACTTC. It codes for CASSFIGDYEQYF. The chain carries TRBV27 and TRBJ2-7; D possibly corresponds to TRBD1 (5 bases). Germline V gives CDR1 MNHEY, CDR2 SMNVEV (reference sequence). Trimming pared 3 bases from V and 3 bases from J, leaving 9 bases between. The CDR3 is 13 amino acids.